This T cell receptor beta chain originates from a study of blood T cells in healthy people across ages. Study results and caveats: Estimates of total diversity, which came from one million sequenced T cells, were considered to be underestimates.

The CDR3 extends over 12 amino acids. CDR1 is MNHNY, CDR2 SVGAGI, per germline (reference sequence). V lost 2 bases and J 8 bases, leaving 9 bases between the germline ends. To note about this clonotype: Its antigen is not identified.

For the second PCR, which ran for roughly 7 to 11 cycles, a sample-barcoded 5' primer and a J-beta primer mix were used. Each of the cDNA molecules was tagged by a template-switch adaptor with 12 random nucleotides. A single record per CDR3 protein comes from TCRdb applying MiXCR to the 5' RACE reads. Found here are 900,000 to 950,000 distinct CDR3 sequences, almost 30% of them singletons; the top ten hold around 9.6%. The data also belong to a second study, concerning T cells of mothers and their children.

Material: blood. This chain links TRBV6-6 with TRBJ1-1, with D uncertain. The clonotype comes from a woman between 40 and 50 years old in good health. CDR3 sequence: CASSYNSKEAFF. CDR3 in DNA: TGTGCCAGCAGTTACAATAGTAAAGAAGCTTTCTTT.